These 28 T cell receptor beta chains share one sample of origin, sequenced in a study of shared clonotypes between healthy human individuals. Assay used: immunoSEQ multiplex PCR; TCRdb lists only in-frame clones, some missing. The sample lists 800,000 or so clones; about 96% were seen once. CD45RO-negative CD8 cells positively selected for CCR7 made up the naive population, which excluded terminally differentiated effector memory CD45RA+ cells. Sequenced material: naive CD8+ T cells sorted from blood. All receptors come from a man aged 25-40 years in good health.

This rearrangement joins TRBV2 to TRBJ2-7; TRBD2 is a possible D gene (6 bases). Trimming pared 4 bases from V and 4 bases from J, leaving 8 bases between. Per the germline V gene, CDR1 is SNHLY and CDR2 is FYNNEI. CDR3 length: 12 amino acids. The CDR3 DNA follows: TGTGCCAGCAGTGTCGGGGGTTACGAGCAGTACTTC. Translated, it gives CASSVGGYEQYF. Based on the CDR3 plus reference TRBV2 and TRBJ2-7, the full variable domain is EPEVTQTPSHQVTQMGQEVILRCVPISNHLYFYWYRQILGQKVEFLVSFYNNEISEKSEIFDDQFSVERPDGSNFTLKIRSTKLEDSAMYFCASSVGGYEQYFGPGTRLTVT.

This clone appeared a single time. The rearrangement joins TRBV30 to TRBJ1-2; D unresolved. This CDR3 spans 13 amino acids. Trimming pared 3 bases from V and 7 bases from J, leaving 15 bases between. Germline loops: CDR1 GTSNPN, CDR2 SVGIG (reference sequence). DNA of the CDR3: TGTGCCTGGAGGCCCCCCCTGGCGGGTGGCTACACCTTC. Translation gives CAWRPPLAGGYTF.

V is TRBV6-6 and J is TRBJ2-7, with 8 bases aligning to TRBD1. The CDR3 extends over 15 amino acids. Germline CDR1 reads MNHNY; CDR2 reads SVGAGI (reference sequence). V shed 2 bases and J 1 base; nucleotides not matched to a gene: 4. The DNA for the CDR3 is TGTGCCAGCAGTTACCTGACAGGGGATTCCTACGAGCAGTACTTC. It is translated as CASSYLTGDSYEQYF.

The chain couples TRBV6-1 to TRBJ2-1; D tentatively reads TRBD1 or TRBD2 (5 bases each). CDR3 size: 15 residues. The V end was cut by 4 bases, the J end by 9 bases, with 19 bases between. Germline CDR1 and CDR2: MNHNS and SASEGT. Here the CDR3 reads CASSARDQRGVEQFF. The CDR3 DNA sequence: TGTGCCAGCAGTGCCCGGGACCAGAGGGGAGTTGAGCAGTTCTTC.

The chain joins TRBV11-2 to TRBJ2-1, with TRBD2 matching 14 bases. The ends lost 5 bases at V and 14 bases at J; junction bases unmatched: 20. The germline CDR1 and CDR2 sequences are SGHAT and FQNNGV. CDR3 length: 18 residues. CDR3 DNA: TGTGCCAGCAGCCCGACTAGCGGGAGGGCCATGGACCCCCACCTGAAGTTCTTC. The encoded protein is CASSPTSGRAMDPHLKFF.

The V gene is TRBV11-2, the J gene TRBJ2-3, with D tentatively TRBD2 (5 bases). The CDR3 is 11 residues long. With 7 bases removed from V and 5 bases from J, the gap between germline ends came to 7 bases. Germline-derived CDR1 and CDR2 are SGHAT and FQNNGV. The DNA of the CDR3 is TGTGCCAGCACCGGAGGAGATACGCAGTATTTT. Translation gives CASTGGDTQYF.

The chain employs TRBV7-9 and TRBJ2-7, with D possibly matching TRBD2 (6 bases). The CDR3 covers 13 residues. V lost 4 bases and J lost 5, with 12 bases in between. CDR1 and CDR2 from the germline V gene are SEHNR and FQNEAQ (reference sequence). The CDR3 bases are TGTGCCAGCAGCTCCGGGAGAAACCACGAGCAGTACTTC. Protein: CASSSGRNHEQYF.

The CDR3 reads CASSHPAFDRRYGYTF. The CDR3 region has the DNA TGTGCCAGCAGCCATCCAGCATTTGACAGGCGGTATGGCTACACCTTC. This rearrangement joins TRBV7-9 to TRBJ1-2, with D possibly being TRBD1 (6 bases). V dropped 5 bases and J dropped 5 bases, with 21 bases sitting between them. Germline V CDR1 and CDR2: SEHNR, FQNEAQ (reference sequence). CDR3 length: 16 amino acids.

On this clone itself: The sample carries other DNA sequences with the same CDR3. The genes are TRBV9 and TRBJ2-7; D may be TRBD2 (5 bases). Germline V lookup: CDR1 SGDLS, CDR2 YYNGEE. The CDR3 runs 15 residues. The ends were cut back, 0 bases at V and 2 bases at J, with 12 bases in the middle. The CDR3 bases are TGTGCCAGCAGCGTAGCATCCGGGGAAACCTACGAGCAGTACTTC. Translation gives CASSVASGETYEQYF.

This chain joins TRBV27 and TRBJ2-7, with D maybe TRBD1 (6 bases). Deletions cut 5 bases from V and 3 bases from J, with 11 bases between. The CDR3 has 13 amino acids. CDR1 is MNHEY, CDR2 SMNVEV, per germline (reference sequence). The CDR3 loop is CASSLGQNYEQYF. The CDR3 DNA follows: TGTGCCAGCAGTCTCGGACAGAACTACGAGCAGTACTTC.

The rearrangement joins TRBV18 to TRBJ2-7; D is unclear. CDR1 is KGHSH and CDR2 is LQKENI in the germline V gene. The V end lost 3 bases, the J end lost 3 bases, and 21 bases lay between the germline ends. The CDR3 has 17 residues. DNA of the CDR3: TGTGCCAGCTCACCGGGGAATCAAGGCGGTCTCAACTACGAGCAGTACTTC. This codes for CASSPGNQGGLNYEQYF.

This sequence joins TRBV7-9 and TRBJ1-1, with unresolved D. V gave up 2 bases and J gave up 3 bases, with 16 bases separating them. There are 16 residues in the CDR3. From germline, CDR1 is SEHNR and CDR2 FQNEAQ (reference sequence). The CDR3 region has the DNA TGTGCCAGCAGCTTAAATCGTCCTAGCGCCGACACTGAAGCTTTCTTT. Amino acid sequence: CASSLNRPSADTEAFF. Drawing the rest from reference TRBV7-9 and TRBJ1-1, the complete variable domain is DTGVSQNPRHKITKRGQNVTFRCDPISEHNRLYWYRQTLGQGPEFLTYFQNEAQLEKSRLLSDRFSAERPKGSFSTLEIQRTEQGDSAMYLCASSLNRPSADTEAFFGQGTRLTVV.

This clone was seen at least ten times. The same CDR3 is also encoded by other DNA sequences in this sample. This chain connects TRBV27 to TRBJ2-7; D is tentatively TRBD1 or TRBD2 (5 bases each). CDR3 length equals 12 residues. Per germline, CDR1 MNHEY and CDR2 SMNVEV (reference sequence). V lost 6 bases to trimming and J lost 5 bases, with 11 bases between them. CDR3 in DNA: TGTGCCAGCAGCGATTTGGGGGACGAGCAGTACTTC. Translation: CASSDLGDEQYF.

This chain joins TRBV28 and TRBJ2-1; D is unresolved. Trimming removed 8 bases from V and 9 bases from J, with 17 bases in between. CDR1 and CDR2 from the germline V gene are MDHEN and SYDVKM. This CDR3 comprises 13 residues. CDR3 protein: CASRTHRQGEQFF. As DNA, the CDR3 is TGTGCCAGCCGGACCCACCGGCAAGGTGAGCAGTTCTTC.

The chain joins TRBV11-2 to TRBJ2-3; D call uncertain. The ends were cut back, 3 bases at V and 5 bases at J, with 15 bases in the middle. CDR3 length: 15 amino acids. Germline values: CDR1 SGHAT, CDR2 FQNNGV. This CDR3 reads CASSLVVSPGDTQYF. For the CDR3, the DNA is TGTGCCAGCAGCTTGGTCGTCAGCCCCGGAGATACGCAGTATTTT.

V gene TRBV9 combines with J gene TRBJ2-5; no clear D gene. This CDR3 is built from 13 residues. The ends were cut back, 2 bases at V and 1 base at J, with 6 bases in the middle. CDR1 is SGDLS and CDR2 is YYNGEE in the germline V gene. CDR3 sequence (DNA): TGTGCCAGCAGCGTCGACGGCCAAGAGACCCAGTACTTC. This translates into CASSVDGQETQYF.

The CDR3 sequence is CSVTWTSGPFTDTQYF. In DNA form, the CDR3 reads TGCAGCGTCACGTGGACTAGCGGCCCTTTCACAGATACGCAGTATTTT. V gene TRBV29-1 combines with J gene TRBJ2-3; TRBD2 matches at 10 bases. Germline assignment: CDR1 SQVTM and CDR2 ANQGSEA. Trimming removed 6 bases from V and 2 bases from J; junction bases left unmatched: 11. The CDR3 is 16 residues long.

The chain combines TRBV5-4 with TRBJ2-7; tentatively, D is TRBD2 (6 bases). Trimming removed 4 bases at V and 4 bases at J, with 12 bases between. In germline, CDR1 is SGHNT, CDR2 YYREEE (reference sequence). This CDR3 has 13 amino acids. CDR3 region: CASSRDSNYEQYF. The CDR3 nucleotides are TGTGCCAGCAGCCGGGACTCAAATTACGAGCAGTACTTC.

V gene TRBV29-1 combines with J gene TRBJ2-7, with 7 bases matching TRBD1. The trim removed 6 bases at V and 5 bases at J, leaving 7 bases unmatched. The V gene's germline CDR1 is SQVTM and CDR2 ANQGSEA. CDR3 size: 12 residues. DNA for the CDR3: TGCAGCGTCTCCCAACAGGGGCACGAGCAGTACTTC. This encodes CSVSQQGHEQYF.

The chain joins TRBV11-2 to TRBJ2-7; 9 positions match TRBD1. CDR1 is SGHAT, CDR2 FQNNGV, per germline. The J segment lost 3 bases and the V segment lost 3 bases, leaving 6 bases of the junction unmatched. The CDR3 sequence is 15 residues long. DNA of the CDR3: TGTGCCAGCAGCTTGGGGACAGGGTTTCTCTACGAGCAGTACTTC. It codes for CASSLGTGFLYEQYF.

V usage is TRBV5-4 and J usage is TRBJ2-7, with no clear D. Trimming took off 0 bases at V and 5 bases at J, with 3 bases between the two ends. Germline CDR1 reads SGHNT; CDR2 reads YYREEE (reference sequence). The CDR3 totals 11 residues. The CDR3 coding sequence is TGTGCCAGCAGCTTGGGAAACGAGCAGTACTTC. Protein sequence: CASSLGNEQYF.

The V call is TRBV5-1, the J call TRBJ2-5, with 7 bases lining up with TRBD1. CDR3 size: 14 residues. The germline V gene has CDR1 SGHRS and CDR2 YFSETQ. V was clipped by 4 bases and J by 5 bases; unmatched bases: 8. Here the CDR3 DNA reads TGCGCCAGCAGCACAGGGACAGCCCACGAGACCCAGTACTTC. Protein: CASSTGTAHETQYF.

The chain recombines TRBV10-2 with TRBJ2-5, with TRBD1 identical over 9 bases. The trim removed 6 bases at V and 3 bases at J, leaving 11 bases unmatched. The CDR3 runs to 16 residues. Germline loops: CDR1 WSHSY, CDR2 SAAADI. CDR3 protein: CASSALVRTGEETQYF. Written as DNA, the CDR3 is TGCGCCAGCAGCGCCCTCGTGAGGACAGGGGAAGAGACCCAGTACTTC.

CDR3 protein: CASSLSGQAGGYTF. The CDR3 DNA is TGTGCCAGCAGTTTATCGGGGCAGGCCGGGGGCTACACCTTC. The J gene is TRBJ1-2, the V gene TRBV27; D perhaps matches TRBD1 (5 bases). Between the trimmed V and J ends, which lost 0 bases and 8 bases, there was a span of 13 bases. There are 14 residues in the CDR3. Germline V lookup: CDR1 MNHEY, CDR2 SMNVEV (reference sequence).

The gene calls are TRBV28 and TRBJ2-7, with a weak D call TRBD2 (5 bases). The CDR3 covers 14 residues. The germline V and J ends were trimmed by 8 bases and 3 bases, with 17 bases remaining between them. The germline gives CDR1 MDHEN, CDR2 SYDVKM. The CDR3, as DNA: TGTGCCAGCGAAAACGGAGCGGAGGACTACGAGCAGTACTTC. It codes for CASENGAEDYEQYF.

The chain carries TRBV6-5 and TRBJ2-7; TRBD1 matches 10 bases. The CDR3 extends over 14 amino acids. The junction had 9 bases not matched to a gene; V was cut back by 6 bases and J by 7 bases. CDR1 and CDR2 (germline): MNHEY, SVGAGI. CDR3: CASRPGTGVGEQYF. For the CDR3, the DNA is TGTGCCAGCAGACCAGGGACAGGGGTGGGGGAGCAGTACTTC.

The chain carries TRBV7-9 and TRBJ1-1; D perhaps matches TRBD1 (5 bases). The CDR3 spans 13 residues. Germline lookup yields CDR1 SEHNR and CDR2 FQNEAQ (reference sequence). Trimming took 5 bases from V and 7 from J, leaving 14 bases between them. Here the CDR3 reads CASSGAGLGEAFF. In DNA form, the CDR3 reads TGTGCCAGCAGCGGGGCAGGGTTGGGTGAAGCTTTCTTT.

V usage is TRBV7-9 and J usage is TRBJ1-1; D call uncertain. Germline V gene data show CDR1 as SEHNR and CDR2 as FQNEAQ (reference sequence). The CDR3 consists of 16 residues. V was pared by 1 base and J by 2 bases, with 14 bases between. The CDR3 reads CASSLVGWGYNTEAFF. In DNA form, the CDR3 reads TGTGCCAGCAGCTTAGTCGGCTGGGGATATAACACTGAAGCTTTCTTT.